Listed here are 20 T cell receptor beta chains from one sample, sequenced in a study of blood T cell repertoires in COVID-19 (dated by TCRdb to 2020 to 2022). The library was generated by the immunoSEQ multiplex PCR assay. This is the immuneACCESS table as TCRdb keeps it, with only in-frame sequences that have V and J called. A part of the clones is gone; compared with another copy, unresolved V genes explain less than half, and the rest is unexplained. The sample records 390,000 or so clones, around 89% of which are singletons. The ten top clones hold around 2.8% of the sample. Sequencing was performed on peripheral blood. All receptors derive from a woman in her twenties or thirties with COVID-19, enrolled during active disease.

The chain links TRBV7-8 to TRBJ2-3; D is uncertain. V was cut by 3 bases and J by 3 bases, with 7 bases left in between. This CDR3 is built from 13 residues. Per the germline V gene, CDR1 is SGHVS and CDR2 is FQNEAQ. CDR3 region: CASSLQVTDTQYF. DNA of the CDR3: TGTGCCAGCAGCTTGCAGGTGACAGATACGCAGTATTTT.

The chain links TRBV7-2 to TRBJ1-1, with TRBD1 as a possible D gene (6 bases). Deletions cut 5 bases from V and 5 bases from J, with 12 bases between. CDR1 is SGHTA and CDR2 is FQGNSA in the germline V gene. This CDR3 is built from 13 residues. CDR3 nucleotide sequence: TGTGCCAGCAGCCTAACAGGGCGTACTGAAGCTTTCTTT. It translates to CASSLTGRTEAFF.

The genes are TRBV5-4 and TRBJ1-1; 10 nucleotides agree with TRBD1. V dropped 2 bases and J dropped 6; count of bases not matched to a gene: 7. Germline V lookup: CDR1 SGHNT, CDR2 YYREEE (reference sequence). This CDR3 is 15 amino acids long. CDR3 region: CASSFLGQGDPEAFF. The CDR3 nucleotides are TGTGCCAGCAGCTTTCTCGGACAGGGGGACCCTGAAGCTTTCTTT. Drawing the rest from reference TRBV5-4 and TRBJ1-1, the complete variable domain is ETGVTQSPTHLIKTRGQQVTLRCSSQSGHNTVSWYQQALGQGPQFIFQYYREEENGRGNFPPRFSGLQFPNYSSELNVNALELDDSALYLCASSFLGQGDPEAFFGQGTRLTVV.

The rearrangement joins TRBV6-1 to TRBJ1-2; tentative D call: TRBD1 (5 bases). CDR3 size: 14 residues. CDR1 MNHNS and CDR2 SASEGT come from the germline V gene. V lost 1 base to trimming and J lost 3 bases, with 9 bases between them. The CDR3 region has the DNA TGTGCCAGCAGTGAAGGAGACAGATACTATGGCTACACCTTC. Its translation is CASSEGDRYYGYTF.

The V gene is TRBV27, the J gene TRBJ2-7; 8 nucleotides align to TRBD2. CDR3 size: 15 residues. V shed 3 bases and J 7 bases; nucleotides not matched to a gene: 11. The germline CDR1 and CDR2 sequences are MNHEY and SMNVEV (reference sequence). CDR3 DNA: TGTGCCAGCAGTTTCGCGGGAGGTGGCTTCGCGGAGCAGTACGTC. Translation: CASSFAGGGFAEQYV.

This rearrangement joins TRBV12-3 or TRBV12-4 to TRBJ2-1; D possibly corresponds to TRBD1 (5 bases). The V end was cut by 6 bases, the J end by 8 bases, with 11 bases between. This CDR3 is built from 12 residues. Written as DNA, the CDR3 is TGTGCCAGCAGGTCCAGGGTTTATGAGCAGTTCTTC. Encoded protein: CASRSRVYEQFF.

V usage is TRBV28 and J usage is TRBJ2-7; 11 positions agree with TRBD2. Unmatched junction bases numbered 8, after V lost 1 base and J lost 0 bases. Germline values: CDR1 MDHEN, CDR2 SYDVKM. CDR3 length: 18 residues. The CDR3 reads CASSLYLAGGLSSYEQYF. The CDR3 DNA sequence: TGTGCCAGCAGTTTATACCTAGCGGGGGGTCTGAGCTCCTACGAGCAGTACTTC.

This clone appeared a single time. V gene TRBV28 combines with J gene TRBJ2-7, with a tentative D call TRBD2 (6 bases). The V gene lost 4 bases and the J gene lost 2 bases, with 15 bases spanning the gap. In germline, CDR1 is MDHEN, CDR2 SYDVKM. This CDR3 spans 15 amino acids. CDR3 sequence reads: CASSSGTLQPYEQYF. The CDR3 DNA sequence: TGTGCCAGCAGTTCAGGGACTCTACAACCCTACGAGCAGTACTTC.

V usage is TRBV27 and J usage is TRBJ1-6; D gene unclear. The CDR3 extends over 16 amino acids. CDR1 MNHEY and CDR2 SMNVEV come from the germline V gene (reference sequence). Trimming removed 3 bases from V and 8 bases from J, with 17 bases in between. DNA of the CDR3: TGTGCCAGCAGTTTTGAGGGCCCGATGGGAGATTCACCCCTCCACTTT. Translation gives CASSFEGPMGDSPLHF.

V and J are TRBV28 and TRBJ2-7; D is unclear. The V gene lost 8 bases and the J gene lost 0 bases, with 8 bases spanning the gap. CDR1 and CDR2 (germline): MDHEN, SYDVKM. The CDR3 has 12 residues. CDR3 amino acids: CASLSSSYEQYV. As DNA, the CDR3 is TGTGCCAGCCTTTCTAGCTCCTACGAGCAGTACGTC.

This chain uses TRBV6-6 with TRBJ1-2; possible D gene TRBD1, 6 bases. V lost 5 bases to trimming and J lost 2 bases, with 21 bases between them. CDR1 and CDR2 (germline): MNHNY, SVGAGI (reference sequence). The CDR3 is made up of 17 amino acids. The CDR3 loop reads CASSPHGQRTRNYGYTF. CDR3 in DNA: TGTGCCAGCAGTCCCCACGGACAGAGAACAAGGAACTATGGCTACACCTTC.

The chain combines TRBV28 with TRBJ1-5, with 12 bases that match TRBD1. Trimming cost V 1 base and J 5 bases; bases outside gene matches: 6. The CDR3 contains 17 residues. Germline assignment: CDR1 MDHEN and CDR2 SYDVKM. The CDR3 region has the DNA TGTGCCAGCAGTTTATATGGTGGGACAGGGGGCGATCAGCCCCAGCATTTT. Translating gives CASSLYGGTGGDQPQHF.

This sequence joins TRBV24-1 and TRBJ2-1; D possibly corresponds to TRBD2 (6 bases). With 3 bases removed from V and 7 bases from J, the gap between germline ends came to 15 bases. There are 15 residues in the CDR3. Germline V gene data show CDR1 as KGHDR and CDR2 as SFDVKD. The CDR3 reads CATSDPLALGNEQFF. The CDR3 DNA reads TGTGCCACCAGTGATCCCCTAGCGCTAGGGAATGAGCAGTTCTTC.

The chain carries TRBV6-2 or TRBV6-3 and TRBJ2-2; 8 bases fit TRBD1. After removal of 5 bases from V and 0 bases from J, the junction contained 8 bases not matched to a gene. The CDR3 has 17 amino acids. Germline CDR1 MNHEY, CDR2 SVGEGT. CDR3: CASSNRGVITNTGELFF. CDR3 nucleotides: TGTGCCAGCAGTAACAGGGGGGTTATAACGAACACCGGGGAGCTGTTTTTT.

This chain links TRBV18 with TRBJ1-5; 11 bases are shared with TRBD1. V gave up 6 bases and J gave up 1 base; unmatched junction bases: 5. CDR3 length equals 16 residues. Per the germline V gene, CDR1 is KGHSH and CDR2 is LQKENI. CDR3 sequence: CASSLGQGVSNQPQHF. CDR3 nucleotides: TGTGCCAGCTCGTTGGGACAGGGGGTCAGCAATCAGCCCCAGCATTTT.

The chain recombines TRBV7-9 with TRBJ2-7; the D gene is possibly TRBD2 (6 bases). The CDR3 length is 14 residues. CDR1 is SEHNR, CDR2 FQNEAQ, per germline (reference sequence). Between the trimmed V and J ends, which lost 2 bases and 7 bases, there was a span of 15 bases. CDR3 sequence (DNA): TGTGCCAGCAGCTTAACAATCCAAAGCGGGGAGCAGTACTTC. It translates to CASSLTIQSGEQYF.

The chain is built from TRBV5-1 and TRBJ2-2; 8 positions match TRBD2. CDR3 length equals 15 residues. Trimming at V came to 2 bases and at J to 6 bases, leaving 6 bases not matched to a gene. From germline, CDR1 is SGHRS and CDR2 YFSETQ. In nucleotides, the CDR3 is TGCGCCAGCAGCTTAGCATCCGGGAGGGCCGGGGAGCTGTTTTTT. Its translation is CASSLASGRAGELFF.

This rearrangement joins TRBV11-2 to TRBJ1-1; no firm D call. CDR3 size: 13 residues. The V end lost 4 bases, the J end lost 5 bases, and 11 bases lay between the germline ends. Germline CDR1 and CDR2: SGHAT and FQNNGV. The chain's CDR3 is CASSSSVGTEAFF. The DNA of the CDR3 is TGTGCCAGCAGCTCTAGTGTCGGGACTGAAGCTTTCTTT.

The genes are TRBV11-3 and TRBJ1-1; weak D call: TRBD1 (6 bases). V lost 5 bases and J lost 5, with 15 bases in between. This CDR3 region has 14 residues. The germline gives CDR1 SGHNT, CDR2 YENEEA. The CDR3 coding sequence is TGTGCCAGCAGCGCTAATCAGGGGAGTACTGAAGCTTTCTTT. It encodes CASSANQGSTEAFF.

J is TRBJ1-4 and V is TRBV7-9; the D gene is possibly TRBD1 (5 bases). The CDR3 extends over 14 amino acids. Germline CDR1 reads SEHNR; CDR2 reads FQNEAQ (reference sequence). Trimming removed 3 bases at V and 7 bases at J, with 12 bases between. CDR3 in amino acids: CASSLSRGGEKLFF. The CDR3 DNA sequence: TGTGCCAGCAGCTTGTCTAGGGGAGGTGAAAAACTGTTTTTT. Full variable domain (remainder filled in from reference TRBV7-9 and TRBJ1-4): DTGVSQNPRHKITKRGQNVTFRCDPISEHNRLYWYRQTLGQGPEFLTYFQNEAQLEKSRLLSDRFSAERPKGSFSTLEIQRTEQGDSAMYLCASSLSRGGEKLFFGSGTQLSVL.